The 20 T cell receptor beta chains in this list originate from one sample, sequenced in a study of T cell responses to AZD1222 COVID-19 vaccine. The data were produced by immunoSEQ multiplex PCR, yet TCRdb's version contains in-frame clones alone and is incomplete. In the table there are 55,000 to 65,000 clones, over 70% of which are singletons. Specimen: peripheral blood, collected 28 days after the second AZD1222 dose. These receptors originate from an adult who received the AZD1222 COVID-19 vaccine.

The J gene is TRBJ1-4, the V gene TRBV5-4; a possible D gene is TRBD1 (5 bases). Germline V gene sequence: CDR1 SGHNT, CDR2 YYREEE (reference sequence). CDR3 length: 16 amino acids. The V gene lost 3 bases and the J gene lost 4 bases, with 16 bases spanning the gap. This chain's CDR3 is CASSSIRDGGNEKLFF. The CDR3 nucleotides read TGTGCCAGCAGCTCGATCCGGGACGGCGGTAATGAAAAACTGTTTTTT.

The CDR3 DNA reads TGTGCCAGCAGCCAGAGGACAGGGGGCAACACCGGGGAGCTGTTTTTT. It encodes CASSQRTGGNTGELFF. This sequence joins TRBV3-1 (or the pseudogene TRBV3-2) and TRBJ2-2; TRBD1 matches at 11 bases. CDR1 is LGHDT and CDR2 is YNNKEL in the germline V gene (reference sequence). The V gene end was trimmed by 3 bases and the J gene end by 2 bases; junction bases not matched to a gene: 2. This CDR3 comprises 16 residues.

The chain couples TRBV11-3 to TRBJ2-5; the D gene could be TRBD1 or TRBD2 (5 bases each). The CDR3 has 13 amino acids. Germline V lookup: CDR1 SGHNT, CDR2 YENEEA. V was clipped by 4 bases and J by 11 bases, with 17 bases between them. The CDR3 region is CASSSSGTAGQYF. CDR3 in DNA: TGTGCCAGCAGCTCATCAGGGACGGCGGGTCAGTACTTC.

This sequence joins TRBV29-1 and TRBJ2-3; D possibly uses TRBD1 or TRBD2 (5 bases each). This CDR3 is 12 amino acids long. Germline values: CDR1 SQVTM, CDR2 ANQGSEA. Trimming pared 4 bases from V and 4 bases from J, leaving 9 bases between. In DNA form, the CDR3 reads TGCAGCGTTGGGGGGATTTCAGATACGCAGTATTTT. It codes for CSVGGISDTQYF.

The chain has TRBV6-5 and TRBJ2-7, with D perhaps matching TRBD2 (5 bases). The CDR3 totals 14 residues. Germline assignment: CDR1 MNHEY and CDR2 SVGAGI. V was shortened by 2 bases and J by 1 base, with 9 bases between the two germline ends. The CDR3, as DNA: TGTGCCAGCAGTTACCGTCGGACTTCCTACGAGCAGTACTTC. The encoded protein is CASSYRRTSYEQYF.

The chain is built from TRBV28 and TRBJ2-1, with 11 bases fitting TRBD1. The CDR3 is made up of 17 amino acids. Germline assignment: CDR1 MDHEN and CDR2 SYDVKM. V was clipped by 6 bases and J by 1 base; unmatched bases: 8. The CDR3 region has the DNA TGTGCCAGCAGCGGACAGGGGGCACAAAGTTCCTACAATGAGCAGTTCTTC. It specifies CASSGQGAQSSYNEQFF.

This clone has a handful of counts. The chain links TRBV11-1 to TRBJ1-6; the D gene is possibly TRBD1 (5 bases). The CDR3 loop spans 13 amino acids. Germline assignment: CDR1 SGHAT and CDR2 FQDESV (reference sequence). With 6 bases removed from V and 5 bases from J, the gap between germline ends came to 8 bases. This chain's CDR3 is CASRAGNNSPLHF. Here the CDR3 DNA reads TGTGCCAGCAGGGCAGGGAATAATTCACCCCTCCACTTT.

The gene calls are TRBV10-3 and TRBJ2-7; no clear D. V dropped 4 bases and J dropped 3 bases, with 4 bases sitting between them. Looked up from germline, CDR1 is ENHRY and CDR2 is SYGVKD. This CDR3 is built from 11 residues. The CDR3 loop reads CAISGIYEQYF. CDR3 in DNA: TGTGCCATCAGTGGGATCTACGAGCAGTACTTC.

This clone was recorded once. This chain joins TRBV10-3 and TRBJ1-5, with 8 bases matching TRBD1. The germline V gene has CDR1 ENHRY and CDR2 SYGVKD. V trimming: 8 bases; J trimming: 2 bases; junction bases outside the gene matches: 8. CDR3 length: 15 amino acids. The CDR3 here is CAIGSGGEGNQPQHF. The CDR3 nucleotides read TGTGCCATCGGTTCAGGGGGCGAAGGCAATCAGCCCCAGCATTTT.

CDR3 sequence (DNA): TGCGCCAGCAGCGACGGGCGTAGTCAGCCCCAGCATTTT. It codes for CASSDGRSQPQHF. This chain links TRBV10-2 with TRBJ1-5; no clear D gene. The CDR3 length is 13 residues. Germline lookup yields CDR1 WSHSY and CDR2 SAAADI. V was clipped by 6 bases and J by 6 bases, with 12 bases between them.

This clone was counted only a few times. The chain recombines TRBV6-5 with TRBJ1-1, with no clear D. The germline V gene encodes CDR1 MNHEY and CDR2 SVGAGI. Trimming pared 0 bases from V and 1 base from J, leaving 6 bases between. This CDR3 is 14 amino acids long. The CDR3 region is CASSYSGTNTEAFF. The CDR3 DNA follows: TGTGCCAGCAGTTACTCGGGCACGAACACTGAAGCTTTCTTT.

The J gene is TRBJ2-1, the V gene TRBV3-1 (or the pseudogene TRBV3-2); no reliable D call. Germline CDR1 and CDR2: LGHDT and YNNKEL (reference sequence). The V end lost 0 bases, the J end lost 2 bases, and 5 bases lay between the germline ends. This CDR3 comprises 14 residues. Written as DNA, the CDR3 is TGTGCCAGCAGCCAAGACCTAACCTACAATGAGCAGTTCTTC. Its protein product is CASSQDLTYNEQFF.

The chain couples TRBV30 to TRBJ2-5, with 8 bases aligning to TRBD1. The J segment lost 4 bases and the V segment lost 1 base, leaving 5 bases of the junction unmatched. Germline V gene sequence: CDR1 GTSNPN, CDR2 SVGIG (reference sequence). The CDR3 sequence is 14 residues long. DNA for the CDR3: TGTGCCTGGAGTGCCCCACAGGGGGGAGAGACCCAGTACTTC. Protein sequence: CAWSAPQGGETQYF.

V gene TRBV6-2 or TRBV6-3 combines with J gene TRBJ1-5; tentatively, D is TRBD1 (6 bases). V lost 2 bases to trimming and J lost 6 bases, with 20 bases between them. CDR3 length equals 17 residues. Germline CDR1 MNHEY, CDR2 SVGEGT. CDR3 amino acids: CASSYPPVSRGGQPQHF. The DNA for the CDR3 is TGTGCCAGCAGTTACCCGCCCGTGTCCAGGGGTGGTCAGCCCCAGCATTTT.

V usage is TRBV28 and J usage is TRBJ2-1, with 9 bases matching TRBD2. The CDR3 consists of 13 residues. Germline V gene lookup returns CDR1 MDHEN and CDR2 SYDVKM. Trimming took 11 bases from V and 8 from J; bases not matched to a gene: 10. CDR3 coding DNA: TGTGCCGGCGGGACTAGCCCCTCGGATGAGCAGTTCTTC. Amino acid sequence: CAGGTSPSDEQFF.

The rearrangement joins TRBV28 to TRBJ1-2; D gene ambiguous. This CDR3 has 13 residues. Trimming took off 3 bases at V and 8 bases at J, with 13 bases between the two ends. Germline assignment: CDR1 MDHEN and CDR2 SYDVKM. The CDR3 DNA is TGTGCCAGCAGTTTTTCCCCTCCGGGGGGCTACACCTTC. The encoded protein is CASSFSPPGGYTF.

CDR3 in DNA: TGTGCCACCAGTGATTTTTCGGGTGCTGGGGCCAACGTCCTGACTTTC. Translating gives CATSDFSGAGANVLTF. The chain employs TRBV24-1 and TRBJ2-6; D is undetermined. This CDR3 has 16 amino acids. Trimming stripped 1 base from V and 2 bases from J, with 8 bases between. Germline CDR1 reads KGHDR; CDR2 reads SFDVKD.

On this clone itself: The sample holds other DNA sequences that translate to the same CDR3. The chain has TRBV2 and TRBJ1-5; 7 bases map to TRBD1. This CDR3 region has 16 residues. Germline V gives CDR1 SNHLY, CDR2 FYNNEI. V was clipped by 6 bases and J by 0 bases; unmatched bases: 8. The CDR3 loop is CASRAPQGYSNQPQHF. In DNA, the CDR3 is TGTGCCAGCAGGGCCCCACAGGGGTATAGCAATCAGCCCCAGCATTTT.

The chain carries TRBV20-1 and TRBJ1-5; D may be TRBD1 (6 bases). The CDR3 totals 15 residues. Germline V gives CDR1 DFQATT, CDR2 SNEGSKA (reference sequence). The V and J ends lost 3 bases and 6 bases respectively, with 18 bases between them. The CDR3 nucleotides are TGCAGTGCTAGTGGGGGGACAACCCTGGGTCAGCCCCAGCATTTT. It yields the protein CSASGGTTLGQPQHF.

The rearrangement uses TRBV2 and TRBJ1-1, with 9 bases lining up with TRBD1. Trimming took 9 bases from V and 10 from J; bases not matched to a gene: 15. CDR1 and CDR2 (germline): SNHLY, FYNNEI. The length of the CDR3 is 14 residues. The DNA of the CDR3 is TGTGCCAGAACCGGGACAGGGTATGGGGCCGGAGCTTTCTTT. Protein: CARTGTGYGAGAFF. Using reference TRBV2 and TRBJ1-1 for the parts outside the CDR3, the full variable domain is EPEVTQTPSHQVTQMGQEVILRCVPISNHLYFYWYRQILGQKVEFLVSFYNNEISEKSEIFDDQFSVERPDGSNFTLKIRSTKLEDSAMYFCARTGTGYGAGAFFGQGTRLTVV.